This T cell receptor beta chain stems from a study of T-cell memory formation after mild COVID-19. As for the study in general: Largely, the TCR clusters proved donor specific.

V gave up 1 base and J gave up 0 bases, with 11 bases separating them. Germline CDR1 and CDR2: SGHDT and YYEEEE. This CDR3 has 15 amino acids. In this sample, this clonotype turned up a few times. TCRdb redid the calling of the 5' RACE reads with MiXCR, one entry per CDR3 protein. Of about 130,000 distinct CDR3 sequences detected, less than 6.5% appear once; the ten largest clones hold roughly 2%. The chain couples TRBV5-6 to TRBJ2-7; D uncertain. What was sequenced was PBMCs or a T cell subset sorted from them (not recorded which). This TCR was recovered from an adult woman who had mild COVID-19 (a few samples of this study predate the infection). Cell type and time point are not known. The DNA for the CDR3 is TGTGCCAGCAGCTTGCGTCGTATCAGCTCCTACGAGCAGTACTTC. This encodes CASSLRRISSYEQYF.